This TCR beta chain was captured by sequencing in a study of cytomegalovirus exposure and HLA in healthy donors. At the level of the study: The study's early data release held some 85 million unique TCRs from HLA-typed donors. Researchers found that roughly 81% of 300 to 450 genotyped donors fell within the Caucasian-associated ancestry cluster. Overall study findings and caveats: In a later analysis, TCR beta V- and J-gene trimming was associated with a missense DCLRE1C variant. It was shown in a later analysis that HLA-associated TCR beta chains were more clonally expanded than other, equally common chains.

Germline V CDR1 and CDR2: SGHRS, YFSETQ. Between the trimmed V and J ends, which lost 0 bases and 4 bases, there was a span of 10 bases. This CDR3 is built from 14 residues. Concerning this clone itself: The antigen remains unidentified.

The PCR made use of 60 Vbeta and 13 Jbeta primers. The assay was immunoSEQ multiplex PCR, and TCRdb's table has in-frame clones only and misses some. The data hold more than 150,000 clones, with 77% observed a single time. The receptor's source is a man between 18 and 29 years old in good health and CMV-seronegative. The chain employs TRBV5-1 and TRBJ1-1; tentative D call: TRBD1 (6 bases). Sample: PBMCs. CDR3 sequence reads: CASSLAAGVTEAFF. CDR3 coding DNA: TGCGCCAGCAGCTTGGCGGCAGGGGTCACTGAAGCTTTCTTT.